This T cell receptor beta chain was observed in a study of regulatory T cells in long-lasting Graves disease. This sample's time point: persistent/refractory GD, antithyroid drugs over 5 years with positive TRAb. PBMC-derived RNA was used for the TCR library. Building of the TCR beta libraries involved iRepertoire HTBI primers and Arm-PCR of CDR3 regions. TCRdb processed the multiplex PCR reads anew with MiXCR; each CDR3 protein has one entry. The table shows hundreds of thousands of distinct CDR3 sequences, with 25% to 30% occurring only once. The CDR3 runs to 16 residues. The germline V and J ends were trimmed by 2 bases and 0 bases, with 8 bases remaining between them. Germline values: CDR1 ENHRY, CDR2 SYGVKD.

The source of this sequence is a female donor with Graves disease. The chain carries TRBV10-3 and TRBJ2-6; D not certain. This specimen consisted of peripheral blood mononuclear cells (PBMCs), obtained when the disease was refractory, from a patient treated with antithyroid drugs. The CDR3 DNA sequence: TGTGCCATCAGTGAGGTCTCTAGCTCTGGGGCCAACGTCCTGACTTTC. Protein sequence: CAISEVSSSGANVLTF.